This record covers a single T cell receptor beta chain. Its antigen is unknown. The CDR3 extends 3 residues past the end of the read, so its final part is completed from the germline J gene. Transplants used related donors with nonmyeloablative bone marrow transplantation; mixed chimerism was transient in the human trials. Thawed PBMCs were FACS-sorted into unstimulated Tregs (CD4+CD25+CD127-), CD4+ non-Tregs (CD4+CD25-), CD4 cells and CD8 cells. The patients were several recipients of combined kidney and bone marrow transplants from the ITN036ST trial, and samples were available only from these trial subjects. Healthy control blood was processed to PBMCs by Ficoll density gradient and cryopreserved, and patient PBMCs were collected before and after transplant. The data were obtained in a study of Tregs in tolerant kidney transplant recipients (dated by TCRdb to the late 2010s). For context, the study as a whole: TCRbeta sequencing was used in the study to identify donor-specific regulatory T cells before combined kidney and bone marrow transplantation, and the identified cells were then tracked after transplant. What the authors observed across the whole study: Because only a small number of patients were included, the study had limitations, and the results will need to be validated in larger populations as well as under other immunosuppression protocols. Although technical replication error seemed to be minimal, the question of biological reproducibility was not addressed directly. Because the PCR primers were changed over time for some patients, nucleotide-level comparison could not be performed across the samples from those patients. Expanding Tregs with activated donor B cells appeared to identify the most biologically relevant and donor-specific TCRbeta repertoire. Donor-specific Treg expansion exceeded global Treg expansion in tolerant patients, suggesting antigen-driven rather than nonspecific expansion.

Genomic DNA was extracted from sorted cells with the QIAGEN DNeasy Blood and Tissue Kit for TCRbeta CDR3 sequencing. High-throughput TCRbeta CDR3 sequencing, which included PCR amplification with bias correction and internal controls, was done commercially through immunoSEQ. In the original analysis: Unique productive TCRbeta sequences were defined by CDR3 nucleotide sequence when primers matched and otherwise by CDR3 amino acid sequence together with Vbeta and Jbeta genes. Sorting error was corrected by removing sequences shared between sorted populations at a frequency ratio of 2:1 or less, and the remaining shared sequences were assigned to the higher population. Sequences were defined as donor-reactive when expanded at least 5-fold in CFSE-low cells versus unstimulated cells and present at a frequency of at least 0.01% in CFSE-low cells. Jensen-Shannon divergence calculated on the top 100 TCRbeta sequences ranked by frequency was used to measure repertoire divergence. When a sample had multiple sequencing runs, each run was corrected for sorting error separately and the runs were then pooled. Held by TCRdb, this immuneACCESS table contains in-frame sequences only and omits some clones. Under half of the omission traces to an unresolved V gene where checked; the cause of the rest is unknown. V, J and clone size reflect that table, while D and trimming were determined from the DNA. Per the sample table, the count is about 31,000 clones. 1.5% to 2% of the sample goes to the ten largest clones.

The germline V gene encodes CDR1 SQVTM and CDR2 ANQGSEA. Germline trimming amounts to 4 bases on V and 1 base on J, with 15 as the count of junction bases outside the gene matches. The CDR3, from cysteine to phenylalanine, totals 17 residues. Of the CDR3's DNA, 42 bases were read; they are in frame from base 1. The source of this sequence is a human patient who received a combined kidney and bone marrow transplant. Some T cells may originate with the graft donor following a transplant. Source: CD4+ T cells from blood (PBMCs), taken 24 months after the transplant. This chain is built from TRBV29-1 and TRBJ2-5, and TRBD1 matches 7 of the central bases. CDR3 protein: CSVGKPSGQQIQETQYF. The DNA read from the CDR3 is TGCAGCGTTGGAAAACCATCGGGACAGCAAATCCAAGAGACC.